This T cell receptor beta chain stems from a study of blood T cell repertoires in COVID-19. Overall study context: Samples representing acute and convalescent COVID-19 were sourced from the United States, Italy and Spain.

The study assigned cohorts using participant-reported clinical history. The table came from immunoSEQ multiplex PCR; TCRdb's copy has only in-frame clones and leaves some out. The sample includes hundreds of thousands of clones, 80% to 90% of them seen just once. What was sequenced was PBMCs or T cells enriched from blood (not recorded which). This TCR came from a man aged 25-40 years who had recovered from COVID-19.

CDR3 in amino acids: CASSNGLAGGEARDEQFF. CDR3 nucleotide sequence: TGTGCCAGCAGCAATGGACTAGCGGGGGGCGAGGCACGGGATGAGCAGTTCTTC. The rearrangement joins TRBV4-2 to TRBJ2-1; 14 bases are a match to TRBD2. With 5 bases clipped from V and 8 bases from J, the junction kept 14 bases outside the gene matches. The CDR3 contains 18 residues. Per the germline V gene, CDR1 is LGHNA and CDR2 is YNFKEQ.